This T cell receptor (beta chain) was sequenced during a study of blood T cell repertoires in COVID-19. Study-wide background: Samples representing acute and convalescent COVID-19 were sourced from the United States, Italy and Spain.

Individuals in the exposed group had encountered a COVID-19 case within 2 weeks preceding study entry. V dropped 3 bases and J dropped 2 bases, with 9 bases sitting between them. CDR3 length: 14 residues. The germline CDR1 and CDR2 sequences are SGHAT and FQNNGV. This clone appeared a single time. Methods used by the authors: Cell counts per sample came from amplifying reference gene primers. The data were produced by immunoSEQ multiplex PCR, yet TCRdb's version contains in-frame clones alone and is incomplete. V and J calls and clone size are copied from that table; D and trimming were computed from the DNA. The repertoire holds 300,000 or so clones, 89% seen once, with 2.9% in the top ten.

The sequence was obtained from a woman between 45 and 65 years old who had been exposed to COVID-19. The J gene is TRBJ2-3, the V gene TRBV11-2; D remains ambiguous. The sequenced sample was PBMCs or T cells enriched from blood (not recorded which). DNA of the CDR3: TGTGCCAGCAGCTTCCTTGGCCCCACAGATACGCAGTATTTT. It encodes CASSFLGPTDTQYF.